A selection of T cell receptor beta chains follows, all from one sample in a study of chemoradiotherapy in HPV16-positive cancers. This table comes from immunoSEQ multiplex PCR, and its TCRdb copy is limited to in-frame clones, with some not included. The data contain 1,800 or so clones, 81% of them seen just once; the ten biggest clones take up 9.5% to 12%. Sequenced material: tumor tissue, taken from a patient who underwent chemoradiotherapy. These receptors originate from a human donor with HPV-associated anogenital cancer. The CDR3 runs from the conserved cysteine through the conserved F or W. A D gene is named only where the DNA matches it firmly.

D gene,V gene,J gene,CDR3 protein,CDR3 DNA
TRBD1,TRBV7-9,TRBJ1-2,CASSLGTGYLDGYTF,TGTGCCAGCAGCTTGGGGACAGGGTACTTGGATGGCTACACCTTC
TRBD2,TRBV5-1,TRBJ2-1,CASYPQLADNEQFF,TGCGCCAGCTACCCTCAACTAGCGGACAATGAGCAGTTCTTC
-,TRBV11-3,TRBJ1-2,CASSLEGRGSNYGYTF,TGTGCCAGCAGTTTGGAGGGGAGGGGGTCTAACTATGGCTACACCTTC
-,TRBV21-1,TRBJ2-2,CARPTGRNTGELFF,TGTGCCCGACCAACCGGGAGGAACACCGGGGAGCTGTTTTTT
-,TRBV11-2,TRBJ1-5,CASSPSTGVDQPQHF,TGTGCCAGCAGCCCGAGCACGGGGGTCGATCAGCCCCAGCATTTT
TRBD1,TRBV19,TRBJ2-3,CASSGDSHPSTDTQYF,TGTGCCAGTAGTGGGGACAGTCACCCTAGCACAGATACGCAGTATTTT
TRBD2,TRBV30,TRBJ2-1,CAWSLFTSGNNEQFF,TGTGCCTGGAGTCTCTTTACCAGCGGGAACAATGAGCAGTTCTTC
-,TRBV28,TRBJ2-1,CASSSTGYEQFF,TGTGCCAGCAGTTCCACAGGGTATGAGCAGTTCTTC
TRBD1,TRBV18,TRBJ2-5,CASAGGTQYF,TGTGCCAGCGCAGGGGGGACCCAGTACTTC
-,TRBV7-3,TRBJ1-1,CASSLSGRNTEAFF,TGTGCCAGCAGCTTATCCGGGAGGAACACTGAAGCTTTCTTT
-,TRBV2,TRBJ2-7,CASMGDLGSYEQYF,TGTGCCAGCATGGGGGACCTAGGTTCCTACGAGCAGTACTTC
-,TRBV5-1,TRBJ1-4,CASRARADINEKLFF,TGCGCCAGCAGGGCAAGGGCGGACATAAATGAAAAACTGTTTTTT
TRBD1,TRBV9,TRBJ1-2,CASSARTGGSYGYTF,TGTGCCAGCAGCGCCAGGACAGGGGGTTCATATGGCTACACCTTC
TRBD1,TRBV25-1,TRBJ2-2,CASDRGLGELFF,TGTGCCAGTGACAGGGGGCTCGGGGAGCTGTTTTTT
-,TRBV6-6,TRBJ2-3,CASRLDLYTDTQYF,TGTGCCAGCAGACTAGACCTTTACACAGATACGCAGTATTTT